This entry lists 24 T cell receptor beta chains sequenced from one sample in a study of T cell responses to AZD1222 COVID-19 vaccine. The method was immunoSEQ multiplex PCR; TCRdb's version includes in-frame clones alone and lacks a portion of them. The repertoire holds 100,000 to 150,000 clones, with approximately 94% as singletons. Sequenced material: peripheral blood, taken 28 days after the second AZD1222 dose. All receptors derive from an adult who received the AZD1222 COVID-19 vaccine.

The chain has TRBV5-1 and TRBJ1-4, with D maybe TRBD1 (5 bases). There are 15 residues in the CDR3. Trimming pared 3 bases from V and 7 bases from J, leaving 16 bases between. Germline V gene lookup returns CDR1 SGHRS and CDR2 YFSETQ. DNA of the CDR3: TGCGCCAGCAGCTGGGGAGGGGCAGACAGTGAAAAACTGTTTTTT. Protein product: CASSWGGADSEKLFF. The full variable domain, rest sourced from reference TRBV5-1 and TRBJ1-4, is KAGVTQTPRYLIKTRGQQVTLSCSPISGHRSVSWYQQTPGQGLQFLFEYFSETQRNKGNFPGRFSGRQFSNSRSEMNVSTLELGDSALYLCASSWGGADSEKLFFGSGTQLSVL.

This clone has only one observation. This sequence joins TRBV6-1 and TRBJ2-2; no reliable D call. This CDR3 contains 15 residues. The V end was cut by 8 bases, the J end by 0 bases, with 13 bases between. Germline V gene lookup returns CDR1 MNHNS and CDR2 SASEGT. Here the CDR3 DNA reads TGTGCCAGCCAAAAGGACCTTGCGAACACCGGGGAGCTGTTTTTT. Protein sequence: CASQKDLANTGELFF.

The gene calls are TRBV7-2 and TRBJ2-1, with 7 bases that match TRBD1. V was clipped by 2 bases and J by 0 bases; unmatched bases: 1. From germline, CDR1 is SGHTA and CDR2 FQGNSA. CDR3 size: 15 residues. CDR3 residues: CASSLYRGSYNEQFF. CDR3 nucleotides: TGTGCCAGCAGCTTATACAGGGGCTCCTACAATGAGCAGTTCTTC. The full variable domain, its missing parts supplied by reference TRBV7-2 and TRBJ2-1, is GAGVSQSPSNKVTEKGKDVELRCDPISGHTALYWYRQSLGQGLEFLIYFQGNSAPDKSGLPSDRFSAERTGGSVSTLTIQRTQQEDSAVYLCASSLYRGSYNEQFFGPGTRLTVL.

The sample holds one count of this clone. The chain recombines TRBV19 with TRBJ2-5; 9 nucleotides match TRBD2. CDR1 and CDR2 from the germline V gene are LNHDA and SQIVND (reference sequence). Trimming at V came to 2 bases and at J to 1 base, leaving 5 bases not matched to a gene. CDR3 length: 16 residues. CDR3 nucleotides: TGTGCCAGTAGTATAAGCGGGGGGCCCCTCCAAGAGACCCAGTACTTC. Translation: CASSISGGPLQETQYF.

V usage is TRBV4-1 and J usage is TRBJ2-3; D perhaps matches TRBD1 (5 bases). The CDR3 has 17 amino acids. The V end was cut by 1 base, the J end by 0 bases, with 14 bases between. The germline CDR1 and CDR2 sequences are MGHRA and YSYEKL. The CDR3 region is CASSQAGQIPSTDTQYF. CDR3 DNA: TGCGCCAGCAGCCAAGCAGGGCAGATACCTAGCACAGATACGCAGTATTTT.

The rearrangement joins TRBV6-5 to TRBJ2-1; 13 nucleotides align to TRBD2. V was clipped by 1 base and J by 8 bases; unmatched bases: 5. The CDR3 loop spans 16 amino acids. Per the germline V gene, CDR1 is MNHEY and CDR2 is SVGAGI. This chain's CDR3 is CASSYLTSGGTDEQFF. The CDR3 DNA reads TGTGCCAGCAGTTACTTGACTAGCGGGGGGACAGATGAGCAGTTCTTC.

The CDR3 DNA follows: TGTGCCAGCACCCCAGGGTTCACGGTTCATTCACCCCTCCACTTT. Encoded protein: CASTPGFTVHSPLHF. This chain links TRBV6-5 with TRBJ1-6; D may be TRBD1 (5 bases). The CDR3 is 15 residues long. Germline CDR1 is MNHEY and CDR2 is SVGAGI. The ends were cut back, 7 bases at V and 8 bases at J, with 18 bases in the middle.

The V and J genes are TRBV7-8 and TRBJ2-3; tentatively, D is TRBD2 (5 bases). Trimming took 4 bases from V and 4 from J, leaving 9 bases between them. The CDR3 sequence is 13 residues long. Germline CDR1 and CDR2: SGHVS and FQNEAQ. As DNA, the CDR3 is TGTGCCAGCAGCTCCAAACTAGCAGATACGCAGTATTTT. Translated, it gives CASSSKLADTQYF.

J is TRBJ2-7 and V is TRBV6-5; D ambiguous. The V and J ends lost 5 bases and 12 bases respectively, with 20 bases between them. The CDR3 has 13 amino acids. CDR1 and CDR2 from the germline V gene are MNHEY and SVGAGI. The DNA of the CDR3 is TGTGCCAGCAGTCCCCGCATCGATACACCGGGGTACTTC. This sequence encodes CASSPRIDTPGYF.

V usage is TRBV6-5 and J usage is TRBJ1-6, with D hard to call. Germline CDR1 is MNHEY and CDR2 is SVGAGI. This CDR3 has 12 residues. V lost 6 bases and J lost 6, with 6 bases in between. The CDR3 DNA follows: TGTGCCAGCAGCGCCCTTAATTCACCCCTCCACTTT. It translates to CASSALNSPLHF.

There are a few counts of this clone. This chain uses TRBV28 with TRBJ1-1; D uncertain. The germline V gene encodes CDR1 MDHEN and CDR2 SYDVKM. This CDR3 has 13 amino acids. Trimming cost V 3 bases and J 0 bases, with 5 bases left between them. In nucleotides, the CDR3 is TGTGCCAGCAGTTTGATCATGAACACTGAAGCTTTCTTT. This encodes CASSLIMNTEAFF.

The CDR3 loop is CASSLVGQGANTGELFF. CDR3 DNA: TGTGCCAGCAGCTTAGTCGGACAGGGGGCGAACACCGGGGAGCTGTTTTTT. This chain connects TRBV7-8 to TRBJ2-2; 10 bases agree with TRBD1. The CDR3 consists of 17 residues. The V gene end was trimmed by 1 base and the J gene end by 0 bases; junction bases not matched to a gene: 2. CDR1 SGHVS and CDR2 FQNEAQ come from the germline V gene.

This rearrangement joins TRBV6-5 to TRBJ1-4; D is undetermined. The CDR3 totals 15 residues. Germline loops: CDR1 MNHEY, CDR2 SVGAGI. V was clipped by 6 bases and J by 7 bases, with 18 bases between them. The CDR3 DNA is TGTGCCAGCAGCAGAAGTCCCACCCTTAGTGAAAAACTGTTTTTT. Translated, it gives CASSRSPTLSEKLFF.

This chain joins TRBV7-2 and TRBJ1-2, with a weak D call TRBD1 (6 bases). The CDR3 covers 16 residues. V lost 5 bases and J 2 bases, leaving 18 bases between the germline ends. Germline CDR1 and CDR2: SGHTA and FQGNSA. Written as DNA, the CDR3 is TGTGCCAGCAGCCTACCCCGGGGGCGCCTCAACTATGGCTACACCTTC. Protein: CASSLPRGRLNYGYTF. The variable domain in full, completed from reference TRBV7-2 and TRBJ1-2, reads GAGVSQSPSNKVTEKGKDVELRCDPISGHTALYWYRQSLGQGLEFLIYFQGNSAPDKSGLPSDRFSAERTGGSVSTLTIQRTQQEDSAVYLCASSLPRGRLNYGYTFGSGTRLTVV.

This clone was recorded only once. The chain recombines TRBV7-2 with TRBJ2-7; D remains unclear. The CDR3 consists of 15 residues. Germline V lookup: CDR1 SGHTA, CDR2 FQGNSA. The V gene lost 1 base and the J gene lost 6 bases, with 16 bases spanning the gap. The CDR3 DNA reads TGTGCCAGCAGCTTAGTTAGACTCGGATCCGCCGAGCAGTACTTC. As protein: CASSLVRLGSAEQYF.

With respect to this clone: The same CDR3 arises from other DNA sequences in this sample as well. The rearrangement joins TRBV4-3 to TRBJ1-1; D is possibly TRBD1 (6 bases). This CDR3 has 15 amino acids. CDR1 LGHNA and CDR2 YSLEER come from the germline V gene. The V and J ends lost 4 bases and 1 base respectively, with 13 bases between them. The CDR3 DNA reads as TGCGCCAGCAGCCCAGACCCGACAGGGAACACTGAAGCTTTCTTT. Encoded protein: CASSPDPTGNTEAFF.

The chain couples TRBV14 to TRBJ1-6; weak D call: TRBD1 (6 bases). Germline loops: CDR1 SGHDN, CDR2 FVKESK. Trimming removed 0 bases from V and 0 bases from J, with 18 bases in between. The CDR3 extends over 20 amino acids. CDR3 residues: CASSQDWGGPWGSYNSPLHF. CDR3 bases: TGTGCCAGCAGCCAAGATTGGGGGGGCCCCTGGGGCTCCTATAATTCACCCCTCCACTTT. Filled out from reference TRBV14 and TRBJ1-6, the complete variable domain reads EAGVTQFPSHSVIEKGQTVTLRCDPISGHDNLYWYRRVMGKEIKFLLHFVKESKQDESGMPNNRFLAERTGGTYSTLKVQPAELEDSGVYFCASSQDWGGPWGSYNSPLHFGNGTRLTVT.

This clone was detected only a few times. The CDR3 DNA reads TGTGCCAGTAGCAAAACCCCCTACGAGCAGTACTTC. It codes for CASSKTPYEQYF. The chain joins TRBV19 to TRBJ2-7; D uncertain. The CDR3 is 12 residues long. With 6 bases removed from V and 2 bases from J, the gap between germline ends came to 8 bases. Germline CDR1 is LNHDA and CDR2 is SQIVND (reference sequence).

V usage is TRBV19 and J usage is TRBJ2-7, with a weak D call TRBD2 (7 bases). V was clipped by 10 bases and J by 6 bases, with 16 bases between them. This CDR3 is built from 12 residues. CDR1 and CDR2 (germline): LNHDA, SQIVND (reference sequence). This chain's CDR3 is CATLGGAGEQYF. The CDR3 DNA is TGTGCCACTCTGGGGGGGGCAGGCGAGCAGTACTTC.

V is TRBV29-1 and J is TRBJ1-5; D is unresolved. V gave up 4 bases and J gave up 7 bases, with 11 bases separating them. Germline-derived CDR1 and CDR2 are SQVTM and ANQGSEA. The CDR3 covers 12 residues. CDR3 DNA sequence: TGCAGCGTTGGTACTTTGGGCCAGCCCCAGCATTTT. Translating it yields CSVGTLGQPQHF.

The J gene is TRBJ2-2, the V gene TRBV4-3; tentative D call: TRBD1 (5 bases). Germline CDR1 is LGHNA and CDR2 is YSLEER. The CDR3 has 13 residues. V was clipped by 4 bases and J by 6 bases, with 9 bases between them. CDR3 bases: TGCGCCAGCAGCCTCAAGGGGCCCGGGGAGCTGTTTTTT. Its translation: CASSLKGPGELFF.

The rearrangement joins TRBV29-1 to TRBJ1-4; the D gene is possibly TRBD1 (5 bases). CDR3 length equals 16 residues. The ends were cut back, 0 bases at V and 5 bases at J, with 16 bases in the middle. CDR1 is SQVTM, CDR2 ANQGSEA, per germline. The CDR3 protein is CSVEDRGSSGNEKLFF. CDR3 bases: TGCAGCGTTGAAGATCGGGGCTCCTCGGGCAATGAAAAACTGTTTTTT.

V gene TRBV3-1 (or the pseudogene TRBV3-2) combines with J gene TRBJ2-5; 9 nucleotides agree with TRBD1. The CDR3 is 15 amino acids. The germline V gene has CDR1 LGHDT and CDR2 YNNKEL (reference sequence). With 6 bases clipped from V and 5 bases from J, the junction kept 10 bases outside the gene matches. The CDR3 here is CASSWIQGARETQYF. DNA of the CDR3: TGTGCCAGCAGTTGGATACAGGGGGCGAGGGAGACCCAGTACTTC.

The chain combines TRBV6-2 or TRBV6-3 with TRBJ2-5; 8 bases agree with TRBD1. The CDR3 is 19 residues long. Germline V gene lookup returns CDR1 MNHEY and CDR2 SVGEGT. Trimming took 4 bases from V and 3 from J; bases not matched to a gene: 19. CDR3 in DNA: TGTGCCAGCAGTTTTGACCCGGGCAGGGGGCGCGAGAAAAAAGAGACCCAGTACTTC. Translating gives CASSFDPGRGREKKETQYF.